This T cell receptor beta chain was sequenced during a study of spatial heterogeneity in lung cancer. This clonotype appeared many times. CDR3 size: 13 residues. Looked up from germline, CDR1 is SGHDT and CDR2 is YYEEEE. Between the trimmed V and J ends, which lost 6 bases and 4 bases, there was a span of 13 bases. TCRdb re-analysed the 5' RACE reads in MiXCR, keeping a single row per CDR3 protein. This sample has about 48,000 distinct CDR3 sequences, with roughly 5.7% found just once. Time point given: sample taken at primary tumor resection. Samples were donated by 72 untreated early-stage non-small cell lung cancer patients. Without sorting, whole RNA was sequenced from tumor, nontumor lung or frozen PBMC.

The receptor comes from a male donor with early-stage non-small cell lung cancer. This specimen consisted of PBMCs, obtained at surgery. The gene calls are TRBV5-6 and TRBJ2-5; D possibly corresponds to TRBD1 (5 bases). The CDR3 DNA reads as TGTGCCAGCAACTTTCGGCAGGGAGAGACCCAGTACTTC. This gives the protein CASNFRQGETQYF.